The next 20 T cell receptor beta chains were all read from a single sample in a study of human T cells and chemical hapten exposure. One entry per CDR3 protein results from TCRdb running MiXCR on the RACE reads. The data contain over 85,000 distinct CDR3 sequences, about 8.6% of them seen just once; the ten biggest clones take up about 3.1%. Indicated time point: healthy volunteer bleed at 2 weeks. Unfractionated whole blood yielded total RNA. The source material was whole blood. The receptors here all came from a female donor in good health. Some clones in this sample may be carry-over from other donors' samples.

The chain has TRBV10-3 and TRBJ2-7; D is possibly TRBD2 (5 bases). This CDR3 has 14 residues. CDR1 ENHRY and CDR2 SYGVKD come from the germline V gene. The germline V and J ends were trimmed by 2 bases and 1 base, with 9 bases remaining between them. CDR3 in DNA: TGTGCCATCAGTGAGGAGGGCAGTTCCTACGAGCAGTACTTC. This gives the protein CAISEEGSSYEQYF.

This chain uses TRBV20-1 with TRBJ1-1; D is unclear. CDR1 is DFQATT and CDR2 is SNEGSKA in the germline V gene (reference sequence). The CDR3 covers 13 residues. Trimming cost V 1 base and J 0 bases, with 6 bases left between them. This chain's CDR3 is CSARADMNTEAFF. The CDR3 DNA is TGCAGTGCTAGAGCTGACATGAACACTGAAGCTTTCTTT.

In its sample, this clonotype was seen a few times. This chain uses TRBV9 with TRBJ2-1; 7 nucleotides line up with TRBD1. The CDR3 length is 15 residues. Unmatched junction bases numbered 5, after V lost 0 bases and J lost 5 bases. The germline CDR1 and CDR2 sequences are SGDLS and YYNGEE. For the CDR3, the DNA is TGTGCCAGCAGCGTAGCAGGGACAGACAACAATGAGCAGTTCTTC. This encodes CASSVAGTDNNEQFF.

The chain links TRBV29-1 to TRBJ2-3; 8 bases are a match to TRBD2. Germline V gives CDR1 SQVTM, CDR2 ANQGSEA. This CDR3 contains 15 residues. The V gene end was trimmed by 7 bases and the J gene end by 5 bases; junction bases not matched to a gene: 14. The CDR3 bases are TGCAGCGCCCCCCGGCGGGGGGCGCAGAGAGATACGCAGTATTTT. Encoded protein: CSAPRRGAQRDTQYF.

The table lists this clonotype with a count of one. CDR3 protein: CASSLQAIGYTF. CDR3 nucleotides: TGTGCCAGCAGTTTACAGGCGATTGGCTACACCTTC. The chain combines TRBV27 with TRBJ1-2; D gene uncertain. The CDR3 has 12 amino acids. Germline V gene lookup returns CDR1 MNHEY and CDR2 SMNVEV (reference sequence). V lost 2 bases and J lost 7, with 8 bases in between.

The chain is built from TRBV6-2 or TRBV6-3 and TRBJ1-1; TRBD1 matches at 10 bases. The V gene's germline CDR1 is MNHEY and CDR2 SVGEGT. V trimming: 6 bases; J trimming: 3 bases; junction bases outside the gene matches: 13. This CDR3 is built from 17 residues. CDR3 sequence reads: CASSSSGTGAGYTEAFF. The DNA for the CDR3 is TGTGCCAGCAGCTCCAGTGGGACAGGGGCCGGATACACTGAAGCTTTCTTT.

This chain's CDR3 is CASSWTATAGAYEQYF. As DNA, the CDR3 is TGTGCCAGCAGCTGGACAGCTACAGCGGGAGCCTACGAGCAGTACTTC. The chain uses TRBV21-1 and TRBJ2-7; TRBD2, as called in the table, went unchecked against the DNA. TRBV21-1 is annotated as a pseudogene. The CDR3 spans 16 residues.

The rearrangement uses TRBV4-1 and TRBJ2-7; D assignment may be TRBD1 or TRBD2 (5 bases each). Germline values: CDR1 MGHRA, CDR2 YSYEKL. Trimming took 0 bases from V and 4 from J, leaving 19 bases between them. CDR3 length: 17 residues. Here the CDR3 reads CASSQEGGPGRNYEQYF. CDR3 bases: TGCGCCAGCAGCCAAGAAGGTGGGCCAGGGAGAAATTACGAGCAGTACTTC.

This rearrangement joins TRBV7-9 to TRBJ1-2; D uncertain. V dropped 6 bases and J dropped 1 base, with 6 bases sitting between them. Per the germline V gene, CDR1 is SEHNR and CDR2 is FQNEAQ (reference sequence). CDR3 size: 12 residues. CDR3 sequence (DNA): TGTGCCAGCAGTGGGGTTAACTATGGCTACACCTTC. Its protein product is CASSGVNYGYTF.

This clonotype was observed at least ten times. This chain connects TRBV19 to TRBJ2-1, with D perhaps matching TRBD2 (5 bases). The CDR3 extends over 15 amino acids. CDR1 is LNHDA, CDR2 SQIVND, per germline (reference sequence). V was cut by 2 bases and J by 0 bases, with 8 bases left in between. CDR3 loop: CASSISGGSYNEQFF. Written as DNA, the CDR3 is TGTGCCAGTAGTATAAGCGGAGGCTCCTACAATGAGCAGTTCTTC.

The CDR3 nucleotides are TGCAGTGCTAGTCCCGGGAATTCTAACACTGAAGCTTTCTTT. This codes for CSASPGNSNTEAFF. V and J are TRBV20-1 and TRBJ1-1; D is ambiguous. This CDR3 spans 14 amino acids. V shed 3 bases and J shed 2 bases, with 13 bases lying between them. CDR1 and CDR2 from the germline V gene are DFQATT and SNEGSKA (reference sequence).

This clonotype was seen a handful of times. This chain connects TRBV20-1 to TRBJ2-1; TRBD1 matches 9 bases. CDR1 and CDR2 (germline): DFQATT, SNEGSKA (reference sequence). The CDR3 has 14 residues. J lost 7 bases, V lost 6 bases, and 10 bases had no gene match. The CDR3 sequence is CSAPHGTGWNEQFF. The CDR3 coding sequence is TGCAGTGCACCCCACGGGACAGGGTGGAATGAGCAGTTCTTC.

This clonotype was found many times. The chain links TRBV28 to TRBJ2-3; D unresolved. Germline CDR1 is MDHEN and CDR2 is SYDVKM. The V end lost 6 bases, the J end lost 0 bases, and 16 bases lay between the germline ends. The CDR3 has 16 residues. The CDR3 DNA sequence: TGTGCCAGCAGCGCCTACCTCCCATCTAGCACAGATACGCAGTATTTT. Translation gives CASSAYLPSSTDTQYF.

In this sample, this clonotype turned up a few times. This chain uses TRBV28 with TRBJ1-1, with D possibly TRBD1 on 6 matching bases. Germline V gene data show CDR1 as MDHEN and CDR2 as SYDVKM. The CDR3 runs 15 residues. V was shortened by 1 base and J by 3 bases, with 12 bases between the two germline ends. CDR3 region: CASSLFPGGDTEAFF. In DNA form, the CDR3 reads TGTGCCAGCAGTTTATTTCCCGGGGGCGACACTGAAGCTTTCTTT.

This clonotype was counted a few times. The rearrangement joins TRBV6-1 to TRBJ1-2; D is unresolved. There are 13 residues in the CDR3. In germline, CDR1 is MNHNS, CDR2 SASEGT. The V end was cut by 9 bases, the J end by 4 bases, with 15 bases between. CDR3 sequence (DNA): TGTGCCAGTGGACCGTCCAACTCCTATGGCTACACCTTC. Translating it yields CASGPSNSYGYTF.

A few counts support this clonotype. The chain is built from TRBV29-1 and TRBJ1-1; TRBD1 matches 7 bases. The germline V gene has CDR1 SQVTM and CDR2 ANQGSEA. Trimming removed 7 bases from V and 4 bases from J; junction bases left unmatched: 9. The length of the CDR3 is 13 residues. In DNA form, the CDR3 reads TGCAGCGCACCGAGACAGGGAAGCACTGAAGCTTTCTTT. Encoded protein: CSAPRQGSTEAFF.

The sample holds a few counts of this clonotype. The chain combines TRBV28 with TRBJ1-2; 8 nucleotides match TRBD1. Germline values: CDR1 MDHEN, CDR2 SYDVKM. The CDR3 has 13 residues. The ends lost 3 bases at V and 7 bases at J; junction bases unmatched: 4. The DNA for the CDR3 is TGTGCCAGCAGTTTGTGGACAGGGAGTGGCTACACCTTC. It is translated as CASSLWTGSGYTF.

There are many counts of this clonotype. The chain links TRBV28 to TRBJ2-1, with 13 bases that match TRBD2. The V gene end was trimmed by 6 bases and the J gene end by 7 bases; junction bases not matched to a gene: 6. CDR1 and CDR2 (germline): MDHEN, SYDVKM. This CDR3 spans 15 amino acids. CDR3 sequence reads: CASRSTGLAGNEQFF. The CDR3 bases are TGTGCCAGCAGATCCACGGGACTAGCGGGGAATGAGCAGTTCTTC.

This clonotype has a count of ten or more. This chain uses TRBV2 with TRBJ1-1, with TRBD1 as a possible D gene (6 bases). The germline V gene encodes CDR1 SNHLY and CDR2 FYNNEI. V lost 7 bases, J lost 6 bases, and 12 bases lay in between. The CDR3 spans 12 residues. The CDR3 loop reads CASTRQGSEAFF. The CDR3, as DNA: TGTGCCAGCACCCGGCAGGGGTCTGAAGCTTTCTTT.

This clonotype came up a few times. The V and J genes are TRBV4-2 and TRBJ2-3; no firm D call. CDR1 is LGHNA and CDR2 is YNFKEQ in the germline V gene. V gave up 0 bases and J gave up 1 base, with 8 bases separating them. This CDR3 has 15 amino acids. The CDR3 sequence is CASSQEGGGTDTQYF. In DNA form, the CDR3 reads TGTGCCAGCAGCCAAGAAGGTGGGGGCACAGATACGCAGTATTTT.